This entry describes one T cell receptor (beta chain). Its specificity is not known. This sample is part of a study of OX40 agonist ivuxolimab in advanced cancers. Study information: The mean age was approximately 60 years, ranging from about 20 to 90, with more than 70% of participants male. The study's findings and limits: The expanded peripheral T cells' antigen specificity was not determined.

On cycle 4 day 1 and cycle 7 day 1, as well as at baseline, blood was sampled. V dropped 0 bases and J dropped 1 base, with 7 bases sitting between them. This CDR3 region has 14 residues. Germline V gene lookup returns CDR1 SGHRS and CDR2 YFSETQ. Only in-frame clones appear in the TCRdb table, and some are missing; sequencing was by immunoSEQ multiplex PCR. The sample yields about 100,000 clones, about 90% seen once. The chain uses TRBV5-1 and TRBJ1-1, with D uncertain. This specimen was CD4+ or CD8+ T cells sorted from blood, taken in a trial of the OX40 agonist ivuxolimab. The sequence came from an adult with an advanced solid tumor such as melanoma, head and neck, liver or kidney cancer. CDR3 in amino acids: CASSLARANTEAFF. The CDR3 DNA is TGCGCCAGCAGCTTGGCAAGGGCGAACACTGAAGCTTTCTTT.